Described below is a single T cell receptor (beta chain) sequence and its context. The clone's antigen remains unknown. The record has no base qualities; no much larger clone is one base away. This specimen belongs to a study of Tregs in tolerant kidney transplant recipients (dated by TCRdb to about 2019). Study-wide context: Related donors were used in the transplants with nonmyeloablative bone marrow transplantation, and mixed chimerism was transient in the human trials. TCRbeta sequencing was used in the study to identify donor-specific regulatory T cells before combined kidney and bone marrow transplantation, and the identified cells were then tracked after transplant. Overall study outcomes, separate from this receptor: Because only a small number of patients were included, the study had limitations, and the results will need to be validated in larger populations as well as under other immunosuppression protocols. Biological reproducibility was not examined directly, but technical replication error appeared to be minimal. Expanding Tregs with activated donor B cells appeared to identify the most biologically relevant and donor-specific TCRbeta repertoire. For some patients the PCR primers changed over time, which made it impossible to compare the samples from those patients at the nucleotide level. Donor-specific Treg expansion was found to exceed global Treg expansion in tolerant patients, suggesting antigen-driven rather than nonspecific expansion.

At the junction V is shortened by 4 bases and J by 4 bases; bases outside the gene matches: 2. The CDR3 holds 13 amino acids from the cysteine to the phenylalanine. The DNA shown is the 39-base CDR3, in frame from base 1. CDR1 and CDR2, per the germline V gene, are MNHEY and SVGAGI. The time point label for this specimen denotes: blood sample drawn before combined kidney and bone marrow transplant. Thawed PBMCs were FACS-sorted into unstimulated Tregs (CD4+CD25+CD127-), CD4+ non-Tregs (CD4+CD25-), CD4 cells and CD8 cells. Prior to Treg sorting, thawed PBMCs were rested overnight with approximately 210 IU/ml IL-2 at 37 degrees C. The patients were a handful of recipients of combined kidney and bone marrow transplants from the ITN036ST trial, and samples were available only for these trial subjects. Healthy control blood was processed to PBMCs by Ficoll density gradient and cryopreserved, and patient PBMCs were collected before and after transplant.

For TCRbeta CDR3 sequencing, genomic DNA from the sorted cells was extracted using the QIAGEN DNeasy Blood and Tissue Kit. High-throughput TCRbeta CDR3 sequencing, including PCR amplification with bias correction and internal controls, was performed commercially through immunoSEQ. The original methods were these. Unique productive TCRbeta sequences were defined by CDR3 nucleotide sequence where primers matched, otherwise by CDR3 amino acid sequence with Vbeta and Jbeta genes. To correct for sorting error, sequences found in more than one sorted population at a frequency ratio of 2:1 or less were discarded, and the remaining shared sequences were assigned to the population with the higher frequency. Donor-reactive sequences were defined as at least 5-fold expanded in CFSE-low cells versus unstimulated cells, with frequency of at least 0.01% in CFSE-low cells. Repertoire divergence was quantified by Jensen-Shannon divergence using the top 100 TCRbeta sequences ranked by frequency. When a sample had multiple sequencing runs, each run was corrected for sorting error separately and the runs were then pooled. Imported from immuneACCESS, the table was reduced by TCRdb to in-frame sequences with V and J called. These copies leave out some clones; in studies compared against another copy, an unresolved V gene accounts for under half, and the cause of the remainder is not known. D and trimming were read from the DNA, whereas the V and J calls and clone size are those reported in that table. The sample table contains some 74,000 clones; only one count was recorded for roughly 90% of them. Approximately 0.33% of the sample lies in the top ten.

The sequence derives from a human donor who received a combined kidney and bone marrow transplant. This specimen was Tregs from blood, taken before the transplant. The rearrangement combines TRBV6-5 with TRBJ1-2, with TRBD1 matching 8 junction bases. The DNA is TGTGCCAGCAGTTCAGGGGGCGCCTATGGCTACACCTTC. It translates to CASSSGGAYGYTF.